This T cell receptor beta chain was sequenced for a study of T cells in Graves' hyperthyroidism and ophthalmopathy. Study-wide results and caveats: The model predicted ophthalmopathy a median 6.5 months before onset. Blood also carried most thyroid clonotypes expanded above 0.001.

CDR3 size: 15 residues. V was pared by 4 bases and J by 7 bases, with 19 bases between. The CDR3 regions of TCR beta were amplified from RNA transcripts. The study used the HTBI primer set for a first-round RT-PCR of the TCR CDR3. Using its own MiXCR run on the multiplex PCR reads, TCRdb lists one record per CDR3 protein. This sample has approximately 400,000 distinct CDR3 sequences, with 15% to 18% found just once. Notes on this clonotype: Its target is not known.

Newly diagnosed patients aged 18 to 65 had hyperthyroidism of under 2 months' duration. PBMCs came from 9 to 10 ml fresh peripheral blood. Sequenced input: blood. The chain carries TRBV12-3 or TRBV12-4 and TRBJ1-2; D not certain. The sequence derives from a woman between 18 and 29 years old with Graves' hyperthyroidism. CDR3 amino acids: CASSSHSERLAGYTF. In nucleotides, the CDR3 is TGTGCCAGCAGTTCTCACAGTGAACGGCTGGCTGGCTACACCTTC.